This T cell receptor beta chain was documented in a study of blood T cell repertoires in COVID-19 (dated by TCRdb to the early 2020s). Study-level background: Collaborator samples came from the United States, Italy and Spain and covered acute and convalescent phases of COVID-19. Subjects who had been exposed to COVID-19, were actively infected with it, or had recovered from it provided the deeply sampled blood TCRbeta repertoires that made up the dataset. Samples were obtained from the ongoing ImmuneRACE study (first 160 participants) and from 1,254 subjects provided by 6 global collaborators. The material from the prospective study consisted of cDNA or gDNA derived from T cells, B-cell-depleted T cells, or PBMCs. The repertoires were released in a freely available public database meant as a resource for research on the immune response to SARS-CoV-2. Where HLA class I and class II types were available, the types were taken from metadata supplied by the sample provider, not from assay-based typing. The sample metadata nearly always contained a de-identified subject ID, COVID-19 status, age in years and sex.

The V end gives up 3 bases and the J end 1 base, leaving 1 base in the junction not matched to a gene. CDR1 is given as SGHDN and CDR2 as FVKESK, both from the germline V gene. Including the terminal cysteine and phenylalanine, the CDR3 comprises 15 residues. Kept here is only the CDR3 DNA, which spans 45 bases and is read in frame from base 1. Collaborating institutions collected whole blood in K2EDTA tubes following their own protocols. For TCRbeta analysis, collaborators shipped samples as frozen whole blood, isolated PBMCs, or DNA extracted from either of those sample types. With respect to this clone: It lacks a known antigen. The input lacks base qualities; no much larger clone sits a single base away.

The immunoSEQ Assay, a bias-controlled multiplex PCR, was used to amplify TCRbeta CDR3 regions from genomic DNA. The published analysis was carried out like this. Nucleated cell counts per sample were estimated from amplification of reference gene primers within the assay. Sequence reads were collapsed and filtered to measure the absolute abundance of every unique TCRbeta CDR3 rearrangement. For each sample, productive Simpson clonality was calculated by taking the square root of Simpson's diversity index across productive rearrangements. TCRdb re-hosts the immuneACCESS table, in-frame sequences only. Its copies lack some clones; in the studies checked, an unresolved V gene accounts for under half of them, and the cause for the rest is not known. V and J calls and clone size are copied from that table; D and trimming were computed from the DNA. This sample gives roughly 140,000 clones in total; roughly 81% of them show up just once. Approximately 8.4% of the sample goes to the ten largest clones.

Overall results and qualifications from the work: Clinical and demographic metadata were provided uncurated, with the amount varying by source and participant.

This TCR derives from a human donor with acute or convalescent COVID-19. The donor label of this sample is uncertain. The chain is assembled from TRBV14 and TRBJ1-1; TRBD1 fits 11 bases in the junction. Specimen: peripheral blood. The CDR3 corresponds to CASSQGTGGNTEAFF. The bases are TGTGCCAGCAGCCAGGGGACAGGGGGGAACACTGAAGCTTTCTTT.